Listed below are T cell receptor beta chains from one sample, sequenced in a study of cytotoxic CD8 clonotypes in ibrutinib-treated CLL. The data were produced by immunoSEQ multiplex PCR, yet TCRdb's version contains in-frame clones alone and is incomplete. The sample yields more than 200,000 clones, nearly 80% seen once. This specimen was PBMCs, taken after 12 months of ibrutinib treatment. These receptors originate from a human donor with chronic lymphocytic leukemia. Both conserved end residues are part of each CDR3. The D gene is left open where the match is weak. Clone size is shown for a subset of rows, as once, few, many or a class of expanded clone.

>TRBJ2-7|-|-|TRBV7-6
CASSLAFGATEQYF
TGTGCCAGCAGCTTAGCGTTCGGGGCGACGGAGCAGTACTTC
>TRBJ1-1|-|-|TRBV6-6
CASTSTGTTEAFF
TGTGCCAGCACCAGTACCGGGACAACTGAAGCTTTCTTT
>TRBJ2-7|TRBD1|-|TRBV4-1
CASSPTGGVSYEQYF
TGCGCCAGCAGCCCCACAGGGGGCGTCTCCTACGAGCAGTACTTC
>TRBJ1-2|-|-|TRBV14
CASSQGHGTYGYTF
TGTGCCAGCAGCCAAGGGCACGGAACCTATGGCTACACCTTC
>TRBJ1-2|-|-|TRBV28
CASSWAGATYGYTF
TGTGCCAGCAGTTGGGCAGGAGCTACCTATGGCTACACCTTC
>TRBJ2-7|-|-|TRBV21-1
CASSKGGSGSSYEQYF
TGTGCCAGCAGCAAAGGAGGTAGCGGAAGCTCCTACGAGCAGTACTTC
>TRBJ2-5|-|-|TRBV28
CASSWGKRETQYF
TGTGCCAGCAGTTGGGGGAAGCGGGAGACCCAGTACTTC
>TRBJ1-3|-|once|TRBV5-1
CASSWTPEDTIYF
TGCGCCAGCAGCTGGACACCGGAGGACACCATATATTTT
>TRBJ1-1|TRBD1|-|TRBV27
CASSPYRGYVTEAFF
TGTGCCAGCAGTCCGTACAGGGGTTACGTCACTGAAGCTTTCTTT
>TRBJ2-7|TRBD2|-|TRBV5-4
CASSSASGGYEQYF
TGTGCCAGCAGCTCCGCTAGCGGGGGCTACGAGCAGTACTTC
>TRBJ2-5|TRBD2|-|TRBV13
CASSTSGVQETQYF
TGTGCCAGCAGTACTAGCGGGGTGCAAGAGACCCAGTACTTC
>TRBJ2-6|-|-|TRBV9
CASSGGAPGANVLTF
TGTGCCAGCAGCGGGGGGGCCCCTGGGGCCAACGTCCTGACTTTC
>TRBJ2-5|TRBD1|-|TRBV29-1
CSATRDRDQETQYF
TGCAGCGCCACCCGAGACAGGGACCAAGAGACCCAGTACTTC
>TRBJ2-7|TRBD2|-|TRBV6-4
CARLAGVAYEQYF
TGTGCCAGACTAGCGGGAGTTGCTTACGAGCAGTACTTC
>TRBJ1-1|-|-|TRBV29-1
CSVRGAVNTEAFF
TGCAGCGTTCGAGGGGCTGTGAACACTGAAGCTTTCTTT
>TRBJ2-5|-|-|TRBV6-1
CASRSYQGQRETQYF
TGTGCCAGCAGATCTTATCAGGGTCAGAGAGAGACCCAGTACTTC
>TRBJ1-5|-|-|TRBV7-3
CASSQSPNQPQHF
TGTGCCAGCAGCCAGAGTCCCAATCAGCCCCAGCATTTT
>TRBJ2-6|-|-|TRBV28
CASTDPLGGANVLTF
TGTGCCAGCACCGACCCTCTGGGGGGGGCCAACGTCCTGACTTTC
>TRBJ2-7|-|-|TRBV27
CASSLLAPRGHEQYF
TGTGCCAGCAGTTTACTGGCGCCCCGGGGCCACGAGCAGTACTTC
>TRBJ2-7|-|many|TRBV19
CASSLDGFGEQYF
TGTGCCAGTAGTCTTGACGGTTTTGGCGAGCAGTACTTC
>TRBJ1-3|-|-|TRBV6-1
CASNTGDSGNTIYF
TGTGCCAGCAATACAGGCGACTCTGGAAACACCATATATTTT
>TRBJ2-7|TRBD1|-|TRBV9
CASSVAGGPYEQYF
TGTGCCAGCAGCGTGGCAGGGGGCCCTTACGAGCAGTACTTC
>TRBJ1-1|TRBD1|-|TRBV25-1
CASSADWTGGTRRTEAFF
TGTGCCAGCAGTGCCGATTGGACAGGGGGGACCCGGAGGACTGAAGCTTTCTTT
>TRBJ2-3|-|few|TRBV6-4
CASSEEGGATDTQYF
TGTGCCAGCAGTGAAGAGGGGGGGGCCACAGATACGCAGTATTTT
>TRBJ1-6|TRBD1|-|TRBV2
CASKITGARSPLHF
TGTGCCAGCAAGATCACAGGGGCACGATCACCCCTCCACTTT
>TRBJ1-1|-|-|TRBV28
CASKQDTWYENTEAFF
TGTGCCAGCAAGCAGGATACTTGGTACGAGAACACTGAAGCTTTCTTT
>TRBJ2-1|TRBD2|once|TRBV9
CASSKWSSGSNEQFF
TGTGCCAGCAGCAAATGGTCTAGCGGGAGCAATGAGCAGTTCTTC
>TRBJ2-7|-|few|TRBV6-1
CASSGSGGSYEQYF
TGTGCCAGCAGTGGGTCAGGGGGGAGCTACGAGCAGTACTTC
>TRBJ2-7|-|-|TRBV19
CASSVGGNYEQYF
TGTGCCAGTAGTGTCGGTGGGAATTACGAGCAGTACTTC
>TRBJ1-4|-|-|TRBV10-1
CASAETTNEKLFF
TGCGCCAGCGCCGAGACAACTAATGAAAAACTGTTTTTT
>TRBJ2-7|-|once|TRBV10-1
CASQQGGGYEQYF
TGCGCCAGTCAACAGGGAGGGGGGTACGAGCAGTACTTC
>TRBJ2-7|TRBD1|-|TRBV6-6
CASSRPGQEDEQYF
TGTGCCAGCAGCCGACCGGGACAGGAAGACGAGCAGTACTTC
>TRBJ2-1|TRBD2|-|TRBV7-6
CASSHTSGNYNEQFF
TGTGCCAGCAGCCACACTAGCGGGAATTACAATGAGCAGTTCTTC
>TRBJ2-3|-|-|TRBV18
CASSPGADTQYF
TGTGCCAGCTCCCCGGGGGCAGATACGCAGTATTTT
>TRBJ2-7|TRBD2|-|TRBV2
CAFPTGEGYEQYF
TGTGCCTTCCCGACGGGGGAGGGCTACGAGCAGTACTTC
>TRBJ2-7|TRBD1|-|TRBV25-1
CASSNPLDRDEQYF
TGTGCCAGCAGTAACCCCCTAGACAGGGACGAGCAGTACTTC
>TRBJ2-4|-|-|TRBV7-2
CASSLRTAGAKNIQYF
TGTGCCAGCAGCCTCAGGACGGCGGGGGCCAAAAACATTCAGTACTTC
>TRBJ1-2|TRBD1|-|TRBV5-5
CASSLEGQGYYGYTF
TGTGCCAGCAGCTTAGAGGGACAGGGGTACTATGGCTACACCTTC
>TRBJ2-5|-|once|TRBV7-7
CASGAVHQETQYF
TGTGCTAGCGGTGCCGTCCATCAAGAGACCCAGTACTTC
>TRBJ2-7|-|-|TRBV21-1
CASSTRQSSYEQYF
TGTGCCAGCAGCACCCGACAGTCCTCCTACGAGCAGTACTTC
>TRBJ1-2|-|-|TRBV21-1
CASSSSDGETNYGYTF
TGTGCCAGCAGCTCTTCTGACGGGGAGACGAACTATGGCTACACCTTC
>TRBJ2-5|-|-|TRBV5-1
CASSLGAPGETQYF
TGCGCCAGCAGCTTGGGAGCCCCAGGGGAGACCCAGTACTTC
>TRBJ2-5|-|-|TRBV2
CASTKMTAQETQYF
TGTGCCAGCACCAAAATGACAGCCCAAGAGACCCAGTACTTC
>TRBJ2-2|-|-|TRBV7-9
CASSLVRQSTNTGELFF
TGTGCCAGCAGCTTAGTTAGGCAGTCTACGAACACCGGGGAGCTGTTTTTT
>TRBJ2-5|-|-|TRBV7-8
CASSLWSGQETQYF
TGTGCCAGCAGCTTATGGTCAGGACAAGAGACCCAGTACTTC
>TRBJ2-1|-|once|TRBV19
CASSSTEGTYNEQFF
TGTGCCAGTAGTAGTACCGAGGGAACTTACAATGAGCAGTTCTTC
>TRBJ2-3|TRBD1|-|TRBV6-1
CASSARDRGRPDTQYF
TGTGCCAGCAGTGCCAGGGACAGGGGGCGCCCAGATACGCAGTATTTT
>TRBJ2-2|-|-|TRBV10-2
CAISGPTGTLGIGELFF
TGCGCCATCAGCGGACCGACAGGAACACTCGGGATTGGGGAGCTGTTTTTT
>TRBJ1-1|TRBD1|-|TRBV5-1
CASSRGGTAESEAFF
TGCGCCAGCAGCCGAGGAGGGACAGCTGAGTCTGAAGCTTTCTTT
>TRBJ2-7|-|-|TRBV10-2
CASSESTRGGQYF
TGCGCCAGCAGTGAGTCGACTCGGGGCGGGCAGTACTTC